This T cell receptor (beta chain) was captured by sequencing in a study of T cell responses to AZD1222 COVID-19 vaccine. Study results and caveats: Of the AZD1222 recipients, only six or seven were seropositive at baseline. There were mostly white British donors and more females than males, and clonal diversity was possibly underestimated. Repertoires were collected only later (after the peak T cell response had occurred). A reported finding is that nearly half of spike-specific TCRs target unmutated variant regions.

Worth noting for this clone: The antigen remains unidentified.

The method was immunoSEQ multiplex PCR; TCRdb's version includes in-frame clones alone and lacks a portion of them. The data show 150,000 to 200,000 clones, 90% seen once. V was clipped by 3 bases and J by 6 bases, with 12 bases between them. Germline lookup yields CDR1 MDHEN and CDR2 SYDVKM. The CDR3 runs 14 residues. The receptor was isolated from an adult who received the MenACWY meningococcal vaccine as a control. The rearrangement uses TRBV28 and TRBJ1-5; the D gene is possibly TRBD1 (6 bases). The sample was peripheral blood, taken 28 days after the second dose of the MenACWY control vaccine. CDR3 sequence reads: CASSFVTGRQPQHF. The CDR3, as DNA: TGTGCCAGCAGTTTCGTGACAGGTCGTCAGCCCCAGCATTTT.